This record covers a single T cell receptor beta chain. Its antigen remains undetermined. Base quality data are lacking; no much larger clone is found one base away. The data stem from a study of T cell responses to AZD1222 COVID-19 vaccine (dated by TCRdb to the early 2020s). Study-wide context: Because spike-specific TCR depth and breadth did not differ between the two schedules, AZD1222 recipients who got a second dose at roughly 4 weeks were pooled with those who got a second dose at roughly 12 weeks. TCR sequencing was performed for some 250 trial participants, of whom some 200 were given two doses of AZD1222 and about 25 were given two doses of MenACWY control vaccine. Trial participants were enrolled by age into subgroups of 18-55, 56-69 and 70-plus years, and about 150, 27 and 61 TCR-sequenced participants, respectively, were included in these subgroups.

The CDR3 regions of human TCRbeta chains were analyzed by immunosequencing. The study's processing was this. TCRs in the repertoires were matched against a reference library of SARS-CoV-2-specific TCRs that had been generated with the MIRA antigen-specificity platform. Breadth was defined as the fraction of unique TCRs that were SARS-CoV-2-associated, and depth was defined as the fraction of total T cells that were SARS-CoV-2-associated. Using the MIRA data, each spike-specific TCR was assigned both to the spike region to which the TCR was reactive and to a CD4 or CD8 class. Log10-transformed breadth and depth values were compared by one-way ANOVA with Sidak's multiple comparisons tests. This immuneACCESS table, as held by TCRdb, lists in-frame sequences with V and J called but not all clones. Of the missing ones, under half trace to an unresolved V gene in checked studies; the others have no known cause. D and trimming were read from the DNA, whereas the V and J calls and clone size are those reported in that table. Across this sample there are around 130,000 clones, with over 90% seen only once. Roughly 5.6% of the sample goes to the ten largest clones.

The time point label on this specimen signifies: baseline before first vaccination. Samples from vaccinated people were obtained from the UK trials COV001 and COV002, which included a single-blind randomized controlled phase 2/3 trial of AZD1222 (ChAdOx1 nCoV-19) in healthy adults. Trial participant PBMC samples were collected at day 0 and day 28 after the second dose for TCRbeta chain sequencing. CDR1 and CDR2, per the germline V gene, are SNHLY and FYNNEI. The CDR3 holds 14 amino acids from the cysteine to the phenylalanine. The retained sequence is limited to the CDR3, 42 bases, with the frame set at the first base. V is pruned by 8 bases and J by 1 base, leaving 7 bases of the junction without a gene match. Overall results and qualifications from the work: The 56-69-year group was small, and its depth increase did not reach significance, likely because of low power. A significant rise in spike-specific TCR breadth and depth was observed after two AZD1222 doses relative to day 0 and relative to MenACWY recipients. Nearly half of unique spike-specific TCRs reportedly recognized epitopes outside regions mutated in the B.1.351 and B.1.1.7 variants. Participants were mostly white British and included more females than males, and it was suggested by the authors that clonal diversity may have been underestimated. CD4 TCRs associated with the vaccine covered the entire spike protein, and the dominant responses were in regions 160-218 and 743-854. No day 14 peak-response samples were available, so repertoires were characterized only after the peak T cell response. Conclusions about previously exposed vaccinees are limited, since just five or six AZD1222 recipients were seropositive for SARS-CoV-2 at baseline.

The starting material was peripheral blood, obtained on day 0 of AZD1222 vaccination. The chain is made from TRBV2 and TRBJ2-7; TRBD1 matches 8 bases in the middle. The receptor was derived from an adult in good health. The DNA sequence is given as TGTGCCAGCGGCGTAGGGACAGGATCCTACGAGCAGTACTTC. This yields the protein CASGVGTGSYEQYF.